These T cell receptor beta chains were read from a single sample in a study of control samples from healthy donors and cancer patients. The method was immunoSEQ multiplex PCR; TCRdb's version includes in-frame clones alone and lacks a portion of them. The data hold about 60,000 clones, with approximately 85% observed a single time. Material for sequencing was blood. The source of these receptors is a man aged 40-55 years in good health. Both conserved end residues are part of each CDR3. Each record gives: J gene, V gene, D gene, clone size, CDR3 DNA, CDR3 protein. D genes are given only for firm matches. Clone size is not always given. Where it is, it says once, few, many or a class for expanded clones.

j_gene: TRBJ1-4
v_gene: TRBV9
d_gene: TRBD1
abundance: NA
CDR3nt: TGTGCCAGCAGCCCTCGCCGGACAGGCACTAATGAAAAACTGTTTTTT
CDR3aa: CASSPRRTGTNEKLFF

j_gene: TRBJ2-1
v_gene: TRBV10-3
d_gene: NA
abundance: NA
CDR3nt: TGTGCCACGCACCGGGACAACTCCTACAATGAGCAGTTCTTC
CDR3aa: CATHRDNSYNEQFF

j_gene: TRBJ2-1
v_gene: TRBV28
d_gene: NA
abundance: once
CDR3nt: TGTGCCAGCAGCCTGGGACTTCGTGAGCAGTTCTTC
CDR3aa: CASSLGLREQFF

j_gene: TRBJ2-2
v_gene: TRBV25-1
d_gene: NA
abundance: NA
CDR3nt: TGTGCCAGCAGTGAGAGGTGGGCCTCCCCCGGGGAGCTGTTTTTT
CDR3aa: CASSERWASPGELFF

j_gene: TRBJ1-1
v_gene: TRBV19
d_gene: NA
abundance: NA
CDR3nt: TGTGCCAGTAGTATAAACCTGAGAAGGTCCGCCTTCATGAACACTGAAGCTTTCTTT
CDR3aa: CASSINLRRSAFMNTEAFF

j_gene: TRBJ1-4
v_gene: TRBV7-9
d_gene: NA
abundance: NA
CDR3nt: TGTGCCAGCCACAGGGATAATGAAAAACTGTTTTTT
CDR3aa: CASHRDNEKLFF

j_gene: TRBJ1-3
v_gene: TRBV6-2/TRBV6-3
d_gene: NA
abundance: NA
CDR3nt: TGTGCCAGCAGTTACTCGGACCACAAGGCCCTCTCTGGAAACACCATATATTTT
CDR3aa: CASSYSDHKALSGNTIYF

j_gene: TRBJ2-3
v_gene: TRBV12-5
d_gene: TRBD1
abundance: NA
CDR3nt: TGTGCTAGTGGTTTGGTGACAGGGGGCACAGATACGCAGTATTTT
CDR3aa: CASGLVTGGTDTQYF

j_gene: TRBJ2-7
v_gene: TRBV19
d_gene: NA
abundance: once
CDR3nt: TGTGCCACCACCGACGGAACGTACTCCTACGAGCAGTACTTC
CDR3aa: CATTDGTYSYEQYF

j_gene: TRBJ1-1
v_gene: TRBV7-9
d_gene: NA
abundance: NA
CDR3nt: TGTGCCAGCAGCGGGCGGGGCGACACTGAAGCTTTCTTT
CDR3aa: CASSGRGDTEAFF

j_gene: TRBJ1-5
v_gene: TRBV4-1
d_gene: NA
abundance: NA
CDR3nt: TGCGCCAGCAGCCTGACAGCGAACAATCAGCCCCAGCATTTT
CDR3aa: CASSLTANNQPQHF

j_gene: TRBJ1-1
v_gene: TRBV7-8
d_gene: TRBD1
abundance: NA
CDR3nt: TGTGCCAGCAGCCGGACAGGGCAGAACACTGAAGCTTTCTTT
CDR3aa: CASSRTGQNTEAFF

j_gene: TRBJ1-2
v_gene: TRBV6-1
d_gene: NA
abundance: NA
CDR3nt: TGTGCCAGCAGTGAAGTACCCGGGTCTAACTATGGCTACACCTTC
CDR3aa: CASSEVPGSNYGYTF

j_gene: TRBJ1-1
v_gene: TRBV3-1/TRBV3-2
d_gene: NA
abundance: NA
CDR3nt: TGTGCCAGCAGCCAAGATCGTGCAACTAGGGCTTTCTTT
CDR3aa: CASSQDRATRAFF

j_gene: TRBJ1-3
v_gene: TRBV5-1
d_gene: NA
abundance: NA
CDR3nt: TGCGCCAGCAGCCGGGACCGCGCCTCTGGAAACACCATATATTTT
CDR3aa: CASSRDRASGNTIYF

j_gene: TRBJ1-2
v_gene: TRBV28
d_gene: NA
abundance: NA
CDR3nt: TGTGCCAGCGGCATAATTCGGCCGCATTCCTATGGCTACACCTTC
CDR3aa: CASGIIRPHSYGYTF

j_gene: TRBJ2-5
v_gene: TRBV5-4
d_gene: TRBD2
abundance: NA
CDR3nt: TGTGCCAGCAGCCTACGCAGGACTAGCAATTGGGAGACCCAGTACTTC
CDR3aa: CASSLRRTSNWETQYF

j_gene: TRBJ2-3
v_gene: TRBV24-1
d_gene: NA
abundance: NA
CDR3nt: TGTGCCACCAGTGACACTAGGAGCAGGCCCCACGACACATGGACGCAGTATTTT
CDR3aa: CATSDTRSRPHDTWTQYF

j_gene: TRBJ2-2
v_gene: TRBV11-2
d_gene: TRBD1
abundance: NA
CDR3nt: TGTGCCAGCAGCTACCGGGACAGGGGGCTTAACACCGGGGAGCTGTTTTTT
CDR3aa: CASSYRDRGLNTGELFF

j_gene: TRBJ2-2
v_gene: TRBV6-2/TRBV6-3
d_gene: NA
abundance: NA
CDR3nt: TGTGCCAGCAGTACCAGGGGCATGGATACCGGGGAGCTGTTTTTT
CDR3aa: CASSTRGMDTGELFF

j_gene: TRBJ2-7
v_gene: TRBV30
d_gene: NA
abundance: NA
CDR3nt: TGTGCCTGCTTGAGGGGTTACGAGCAGTACTTC
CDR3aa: CACLRGYEQYF

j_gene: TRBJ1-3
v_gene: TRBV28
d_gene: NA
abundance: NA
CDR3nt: TGTGCCAGCACCATATCGGGCCCTCACGGCTCTGGAAACACCATATATTTT
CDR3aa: CASTISGPHGSGNTIYF

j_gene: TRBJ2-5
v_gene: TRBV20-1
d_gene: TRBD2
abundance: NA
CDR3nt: TGCAGTGCTAGTAAATCTAGCGGACAAGAGACCCAGTACTTC
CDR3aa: CSASKSSGQETQYF

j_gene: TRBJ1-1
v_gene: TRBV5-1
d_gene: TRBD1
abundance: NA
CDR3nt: TGCGCCAGTCGAAGAGACAGGGGCGCGTCGGCTGAAGCTTTCTTT
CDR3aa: CASRRDRGASAEAFF

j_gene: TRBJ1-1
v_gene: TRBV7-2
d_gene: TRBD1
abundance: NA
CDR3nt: TGTGCCAGCAGCTCCGGGACAGGGGGGGCGGCTTTCTTT
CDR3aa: CASSSGTGGAAFF

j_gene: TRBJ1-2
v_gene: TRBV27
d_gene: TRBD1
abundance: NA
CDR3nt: TGTGCCAGCAGTACGACAGGGCACACGGGCTATGGCTACACCTTC
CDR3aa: CASSTTGHTGYGYTF

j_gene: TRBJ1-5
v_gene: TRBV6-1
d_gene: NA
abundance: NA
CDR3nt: TGTGCCAGCAGTGAAGAGAGAGGGTGGGATCAGCCCCAGCATTTT
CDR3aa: CASSEERGWDQPQHF

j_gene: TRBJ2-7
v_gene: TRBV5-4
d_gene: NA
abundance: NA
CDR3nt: TGTGCCAGCAGTATTGGACTCCGGGAAGGCGAGCAGTACTTC
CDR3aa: CASSIGLREGEQYF

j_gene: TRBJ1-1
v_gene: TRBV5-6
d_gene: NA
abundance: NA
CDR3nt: TGTGCCAGCAGCATAGGATCGAGTGAAGCTTTCTTT
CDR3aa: CASSIGSSEAFF

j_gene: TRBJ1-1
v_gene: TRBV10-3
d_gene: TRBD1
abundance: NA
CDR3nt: TGTGCCATCAGTGATATAGACAGGGCTATCATGAACACTGAAGCTTTCTTT
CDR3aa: CAISDIDRAIMNTEAFF

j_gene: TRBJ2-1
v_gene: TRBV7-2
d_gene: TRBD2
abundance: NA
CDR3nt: TGTGCCAGCAGCGCTAAAAGCGGGGGTATCTACAATGAGCAGTTCTTC
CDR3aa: CASSAKSGGIYNEQFF

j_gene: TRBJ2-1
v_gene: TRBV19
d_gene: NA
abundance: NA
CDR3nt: TGTGCCAGTAGTATAGGAGGGAGTCGTGGTAATGAGCAGTTCTTC
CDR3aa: CASSIGGSRGNEQFF

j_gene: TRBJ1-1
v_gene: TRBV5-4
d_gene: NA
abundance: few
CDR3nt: TGTGCCAGCAGCTTGCCGGGTTTGAACACTGAAGCTTTCTTT
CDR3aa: CASSLPGLNTEAFF

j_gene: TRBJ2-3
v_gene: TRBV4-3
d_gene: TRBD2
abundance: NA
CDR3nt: TGCGCCAGCAGCCAAGATGCGGGAGTCACCGATACGCAGTATTTT
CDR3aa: CASSQDAGVTDTQYF

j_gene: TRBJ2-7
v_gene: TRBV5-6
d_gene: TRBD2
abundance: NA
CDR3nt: TGTGCCAGCAGCTTACCGGGACAATGGACTAGCGGGAGATACGAGCAGTACTTC
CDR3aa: CASSLPGQWTSGRYEQYF

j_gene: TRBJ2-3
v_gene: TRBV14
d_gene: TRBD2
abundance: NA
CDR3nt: TGTGCCAGCAGCCAAGCGGGGGGACCCAGCCGAGGAGATACGCAGTATTTT
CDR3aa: CASSQAGGPSRGDTQYF

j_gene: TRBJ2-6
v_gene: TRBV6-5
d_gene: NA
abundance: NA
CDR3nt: TGTGCCAGCAGTCACGCCTGGGCCAACGTCCTGACTTTC
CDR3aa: CASSHAWANVLTF

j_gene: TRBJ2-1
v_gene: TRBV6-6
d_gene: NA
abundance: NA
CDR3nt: TGTGCCAGCAGTTACGGCCTATCCTACAATGAGCAGTTCTTC
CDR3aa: CASSYGLSYNEQFF

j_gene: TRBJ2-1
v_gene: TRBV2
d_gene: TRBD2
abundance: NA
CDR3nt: TGTGCCAGCAGCTCAACCGGGACTAGCGGGACGTTTGACAATGAGCAGTTCTTC
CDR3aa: CASSSTGTSGTFDNEQFF

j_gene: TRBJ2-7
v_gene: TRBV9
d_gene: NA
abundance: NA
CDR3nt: TGTGCCAGCAGCTTAGGAACAGGGAACTCCTACGAGCAGTACTTC
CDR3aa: CASSLGTGNSYEQYF

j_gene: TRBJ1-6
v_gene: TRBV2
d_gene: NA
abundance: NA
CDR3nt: TGTGCCAGCATGTGGAAGTCCTATAATTCACCCCTCCACTTT
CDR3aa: CASMWKSYNSPLHF

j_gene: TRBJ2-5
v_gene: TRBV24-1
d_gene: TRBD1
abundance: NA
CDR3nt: TGTGCCACCAGTGATGTTCCGGGACAGGGGCACGAGACCCAGTACTTC
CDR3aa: CATSDVPGQGHETQYF

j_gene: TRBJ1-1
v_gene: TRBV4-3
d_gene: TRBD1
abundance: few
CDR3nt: TGCGCCAGCAGCCAAGATAACCCGGGACAGGGGTTGGGGAGTACTGAAGCTTTCTTT
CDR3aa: CASSQDNPGQGLGSTEAFF

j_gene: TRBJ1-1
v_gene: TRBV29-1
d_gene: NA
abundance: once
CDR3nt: TGCAGCGCGATGGTAGGGGGACAATTCACTGAAGCTTTCTTT
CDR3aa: CSAMVGGQFTEAFF

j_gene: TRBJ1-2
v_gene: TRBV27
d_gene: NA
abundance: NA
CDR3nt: TGTGCCAGCAGTTCCAGCGCCGGCCGAAATGGCTACACCTTC
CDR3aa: CASSSSAGRNGYTF

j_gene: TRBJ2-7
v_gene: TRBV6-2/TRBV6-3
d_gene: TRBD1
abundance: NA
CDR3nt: TGTGCCAGCAGTTACGGGGACAGGGGGCCGGCCTACGAGCAGTACTTC
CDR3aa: CASSYGDRGPAYEQYF

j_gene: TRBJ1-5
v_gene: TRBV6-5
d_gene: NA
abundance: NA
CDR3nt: TGTGCCAGCAGTTATAGAGGGACGAGCAATCAGCCCCAGCATTTT
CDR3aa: CASSYRGTSNQPQHF

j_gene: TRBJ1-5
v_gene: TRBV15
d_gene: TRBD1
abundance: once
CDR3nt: TGTGCCACCAGCAGACCCAACAGGGGTTGGAGCAATCAGCCCCAGCATTTT
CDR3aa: CATSRPNRGWSNQPQHF

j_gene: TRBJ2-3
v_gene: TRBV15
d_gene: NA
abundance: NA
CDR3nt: TGTGCCACCAGCCACTCTCGAGATACGCAGTATTTT
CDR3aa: CATSHSRDTQYF

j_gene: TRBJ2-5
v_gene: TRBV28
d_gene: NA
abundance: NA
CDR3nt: TGTGCCAGCAGTTTATCCCAGCGCCAAGAGACCCAGTACTTC
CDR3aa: CASSLSQRQETQYF

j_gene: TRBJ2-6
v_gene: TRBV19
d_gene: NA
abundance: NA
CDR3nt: TGTGCCAGTAGCTGGGGGCTAGCGAGTTCTGGGGCCAACGTCCTGACTTTC
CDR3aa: CASSWGLASSGANVLTF

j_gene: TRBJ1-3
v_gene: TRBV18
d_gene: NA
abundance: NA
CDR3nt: TGTGCCAGCTCACGGCAGGGAGCGGATGGAAACACCATATATTTT
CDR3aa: CASSRQGADGNTIYF

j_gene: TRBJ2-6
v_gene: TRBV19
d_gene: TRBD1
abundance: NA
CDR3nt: TGTGCCAGTAGTATGGTTTTTATGACAGGGAGATCTGGGGCCAACGTCCTGACTTTC
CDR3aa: CASSMVFMTGRSGANVLTF

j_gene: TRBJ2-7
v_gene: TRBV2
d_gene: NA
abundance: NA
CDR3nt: TGTGCCAGCAGGACGACGGGCCACGAGCAGTACTTC
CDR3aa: CASRTTGHEQYF